These T cell receptor beta chains were read from a single sample in a study of cytomegalovirus exposure and HLA in healthy donors. The table came from immunoSEQ multiplex PCR; TCRdb's copy has only in-frame clones and leaves some out. This sample has 150,000 to 200,000 clones, with 75% to 90% found just once. What was sequenced was PBMCs. The receptors come from a girl between 10 and 17 years old in good health and CMV-seropositive. CDR3s include the opening cysteine and the closing phenylalanine or tryptophan. D genes are given only for firm matches. Not all rows give a size; the values are once, few, many and, for expanded clones, a class.

J: TRBJ1-2; V: TRBV25-1; D: TRBD1; size: -; CDR3: CASSAEGQGPGYGYTF; DNA: TGTGCCAGCAGTGCCGAGGGACAGGGGCCGGGGTATGGCTACACCTTC
J: TRBJ2-7; V: TRBV25-1; D: -; size: -; CDR3: CASSEDGRAYEQYF; DNA: TGTGCCAGCAGTGAAGACGGCAGGGCCTACGAGCAGTACTTC
J: TRBJ2-2; V: TRBV7-9; D: TRBD2; size: once; CDR3: CASSSRLAGDGELFF; DNA: TGTGCCAGCAGCTCTCGACTAGCGGGAGACGGGGAGCTGTTTTTT
J: TRBJ1-2; V: TRBV9; D: TRBD1; size: -; CDR3: CASSPGTGFNYGYTF; DNA: TGTGCCAGCAGCCCAGGGACAGGCTTTAACTATGGCTACACCTTC
J: TRBJ1-2; V: TRBV6-6; D: -; size: -; CDR3: CASSDSVYGYTF; DNA: TGTGCCAGCAGTGACAGTGTCTATGGCTACACCTTC
J: TRBJ2-5; V: TRBV5-1; D: -; size: -; CDR3: CASSFGPQETQYF; DNA: TGCGCCAGCAGCTTTGGGCCACAAGAGACCCAGTACTTC
J: TRBJ1-4; V: TRBV19; D: -; size: -; CDR3: CASSLSLSEKLFF; DNA: TGTGCCAGTAGCCTTTCCCTCTCTGAAAAACTGTTTTTT
J: TRBJ2-7; V: TRBV29-1; D: TRBD2; size: -; CDR3: CSVGVASGTYEQYF; DNA: TGCAGCGTGGGGGTGGCTAGCGGGACCTACGAGCAGTACTTC
J: TRBJ1-1; V: TRBV7-9; D: -; size: -; CDR3: CASSLGAGRDTEAFF; DNA: TGTGCCAGCAGCTTAGGGGCTGGGAGGGACACTGAAGCTTTCTTT
J: TRBJ2-7; V: TRBV28; D: TRBD1; size: -; CDR3: CASSPAPGTATYLGSYEQYF; DNA: TGTGCCAGCAGCCCGGCCCCCGGGACAGCTACCTATCTGGGCTCCTACGAGCAGTACTTC